This T cell receptor (beta chain) was found in a study of T cells in Graves' hyperthyroidism and ophthalmopathy. The source material, RNA transcripts, was used to amplify TCR beta CDR3 regions. The HTBI primer set served for first-round RT-PCR of the TCR CDR3. Using its own MiXCR run on the multiplex PCR reads, TCRdb lists one record per CDR3 protein. In the table there are 250,000 or so distinct CDR3 sequences, about 15% of which are singletons. Germline V lookup: CDR1 SGHTA, CDR2 FQGTGA. This CDR3 spans 15 amino acids. Trimming took 1 base from V and 0 from J, leaving 8 bases between them. The source is a young woman with Graves' ophthalmopathy. The J gene is TRBJ2-3, the V gene TRBV7-3; D call uncertain. The sample taken for sequencing was blood. The CDR3 protein is CASSLNGLSTDTQYF. The CDR3 bases are TGTGCCAGCAGCTTAAACGGCCTCAGCACAGATACGCAGTATTTT.